This is a list of T cell receptor beta chains from one sample in a study of blood T cells in healthy people across ages. TCRdb used MiXCR to reprocess the 5' RACE reads, holding one entry per CDR3 protein. The sample lists about 1,500,000 distinct CDR3 sequences, roughly 40% occurring once. The specimen sequenced was blood. These receptors were taken from a woman aged 18-29 years in good health. Each CDR3 is given with its conserved first and last residue. The D gene is left open where the match is weak. Not all rows give a size; the values are once, few, many and, for expanded clones, a class.

clone size: few; J gene: TRBJ1-1; D gene: .; V gene: TRBV4-1; CDR3 DNA: TGCGCCAGCAGCCAAGATTGGGTGGCTGAAGCTTTCTTT; CDR3 protein: CASSQDWVAEAFF
clone size: .; J gene: TRBJ1-6; D gene: TRBD1; V gene: TRBV5-6; CDR3 DNA: TGTGCCAGCAGCTCCCTACAGGGGGCGGGAAATTCACCCCTCCACTTT; CDR3 protein: CASSSLQGAGNSPLHF
clone size: .; J gene: TRBJ2-5; D gene: .; V gene: TRBV11-3; CDR3 DNA: TGTGCCAGCAGCTTGGGGCTCGGTCCTAGCACACAGTACTTC; CDR3 protein: CASSLGLGPSTQYF
clone size: few; J gene: TRBJ1-2; D gene: TRBD1; V gene: TRBV27; CDR3 DNA: TGTGCCAGCACTCCGGGACAGGGCCTTTTCCTTAGTAACTATGGCTACACCTTC; CDR3 protein: CASTPGQGLFLSNYGYTF
clone size: .; J gene: TRBJ2-3; D gene: TRBD2; V gene: TRBV2; CDR3 DNA: TGTGCCAGCCTACTAGCGGGAACGGATACGCAGTATTTT; CDR3 protein: CASLLAGTDTQYF
clone size: .; J gene: TRBJ1-1; D gene: TRBD1; V gene: TRBV12-3/TRBV12-4; CDR3 DNA: TGTGCCAGCACCCCCGGACAGGCAAACACTGAAGCTTTCTTT; CDR3 protein: CASTPGQANTEAFF
clone size: few; J gene: TRBJ2-3; D gene: TRBD1; V gene: TRBV4-1; CDR3 DNA: TGCGCCAGCAGCCAAGATTACGGGACAGGGGCTAGCACAGATACGCAGTATTTT; CDR3 protein: CASSQDYGTGASTDTQYF
clone size: few; J gene: TRBJ2-3; D gene: TRBD1; V gene: TRBV9; CDR3 DNA: TGTGCCAGCACCTCCACCCCAGAGACAGGGGCAGATACGCAGTATTTT; CDR3 protein: CASTSTPETGADTQYF
clone size: .; J gene: TRBJ2-1; D gene: .; V gene: TRBV9; CDR3 DNA: TGTGCCAGCAGCCGCGAGGACGGGTACAATGAGCAGTTCTTC; CDR3 protein: CASSREDGYNEQFF
clone size: .; J gene: TRBJ1-2; D gene: .; V gene: TRBV5-5; CDR3 DNA: TGTGCCAGCAGCCCCCAAGGAAGCCAGGTCGACTATGGCTACACCTTC; CDR3 protein: CASSPQGSQVDYGYTF
clone size: few; J gene: TRBJ2-3; D gene: TRBD2; V gene: TRBV7-2; CDR3 DNA: TGTGCCAGCAGGCCACTAGCGGGAGGGCCTGTTAAAGATACGCAGTATTTT; CDR3 protein: CASRPLAGGPVKDTQYF
clone size: .; J gene: TRBJ2-7; D gene: .; V gene: TRBV20-1; CDR3 DNA: TGCAGTGCTAGAGATGTCAGGACCACCGAAGCCAACGACGAGCAGTACTTC; CDR3 protein: CSARDVRTTEANDEQYF
clone size: .; J gene: TRBJ2-7; D gene: TRBD1; V gene: TRBV5-1; CDR3 DNA: TGCGCCAGCAGCTTGGGTGGGGACAGCCTATTCGACTCCTACAATGAGCAGTACTTC; CDR3 protein: CASSLGGDSLFDSYNEQYF